These 13 T cell receptor beta chains were all obtained from the same sample, sequenced in a study of shared clonotypes between healthy human individuals. Naive CD8 cells, CD45RO-negative and positively selected for CCR7, excluded terminally differentiated effector memory CD45RA+ cells. Data came from immunoSEQ multiplex PCR; TCRdb stores just in-frame clones and leaves some out. This table has hundreds of thousands of clones, about 95% appearing once. The sequencing input was naive CD8+ T cells sorted from blood. The receptors were sampled from a woman in her twenties or thirties in good health.

The count of this clone is one. The gene calls are TRBV10-3 and TRBJ2-1; 10 bases align to TRBD2. Trimming at V came to 3 bases and at J to 6 bases, leaving 8 bases not matched to a gene. The CDR3 spans 16 residues. Looked up from germline, CDR1 is ENHRY and CDR2 is SYGVKD. This CDR3 reads CAISEGLAGDFNEQFF. CDR3 bases: TGTGCCATCAGTGAAGGGCTAGCGGGAGACTTCAATGAGCAGTTCTTC.

CDR3 protein: CASSLDGDSNQPQHF. Written as DNA, the CDR3 is TGTGCCAGTAGCTTGGACGGCGATAGCAATCAGCCCCAGCATTTT. This sequence joins TRBV19 and TRBJ1-5, with D unclear. From germline, CDR1 is LNHDA and CDR2 SQIVND (reference sequence). The ends were cut back, 6 bases at V and 0 bases at J, with 12 bases in the middle. The CDR3 sequence is 15 residues long.

The chain recombines TRBV10-1 with TRBJ2-7; 9 nucleotides align to TRBD1. The CDR3 spans 13 residues. Trimming at V came to 8 bases and at J to 1 base, leaving 3 bases not matched to a gene. Per the germline V gene, CDR1 is WNHNN and CDR2 is SYGVQD (reference sequence). The CDR3 is CASAGTGSYEQYF. CDR3 bases: TGCGCCAGCGCCGGGACAGGGTCCTACGAGCAGTACTTC.

The chain is built from TRBV19 and TRBJ2-1; a possible D gene is TRBD2 (6 bases). The V end lost 5 bases, the J end lost 1 base, and 9 bases lay between the germline ends. From germline, CDR1 is LNHDA and CDR2 SQIVND (reference sequence). The CDR3 covers 14 residues. This CDR3 reads CASSAGSSYNEQFF. In DNA, the CDR3 is TGTGCCAGTAGTGCCGGGAGTTCCTACAATGAGCAGTTCTTC.

The V call is TRBV9, the J call TRBJ2-5; the D gene is possibly TRBD2 (5 bases). This CDR3 has 12 residues. V dropped 0 bases and J dropped 5 bases, with 5 bases sitting between them. Germline assignment: CDR1 SGDLS and CDR2 YYNGEE. CDR3 DNA sequence: TGTGCCAGCAGCGTAGGAGGGGAGACCCAGTACTTC. It codes for CASSVGGETQYF.

This chain links TRBV6-6 with TRBJ1-2; D gene unclear. V dropped 6 bases and J dropped 3 bases, with 8 bases sitting between them. From germline, CDR1 is MNHNY and CDR2 SVGAGI (reference sequence). The CDR3 is 12 amino acids. The CDR3 DNA follows: TGTGCCAGCAGAACGGATTACTATGGCTACACCTTC. It codes for CASRTDYYGYTF.

Only one count was recorded for this clone. The chain uses TRBV7-9 and TRBJ2-7; 9 bases align to TRBD2. Germline-derived CDR1 and CDR2 are SEHNR and FQNEAQ (reference sequence). J was trimmed by 2 bases and V by 5 bases; bases with no gene match: 4. This CDR3 comprises 14 residues. CDR3 DNA: TGTGCCAGCAGCCAGACTAGCGGAACCTACGAGCAGTACTTC. Amino acid sequence: CASSQTSGTYEQYF.

The chain is built from TRBV5-1 and TRBJ2-7; 7 bases are a match to TRBD2. Germline CDR1 SGHRS, CDR2 YFSETQ. The CDR3 is made up of 13 amino acids. V gave up 5 bases and J gave up 3 bases; unmatched junction bases: 5. The CDR3 sequence is CASSSSGNYEQYF. The CDR3, as DNA: TGCGCCAGCAGTTCTAGCGGAAACTACGAGCAGTACTTC.

This clone came up once. The chain couples TRBV28 to TRBJ1-1; 8 nucleotides match TRBD1. CDR1 MDHEN and CDR2 SYDVKM come from the germline V gene. V shed 3 bases and J 3 bases; nucleotides not matched to a gene: 3. The CDR3 loop spans 14 amino acids. The CDR3 coding sequence is TGTGCCAGCAGTTTTAAACAGGGGGACACTGAAGCTTTCTTT. Protein product: CASSFKQGDTEAFF.

This sequence joins TRBV4-1 and TRBJ1-4; 9 nucleotides match TRBD1. The trim removed 5 bases at V and 0 bases at J, leaving 7 bases unmatched. The CDR3 has 17 amino acids. CDR1 and CDR2 from the germline V gene are MGHRA and YSYEKL. The CDR3 sequence: CASSNTGQGTTNEKLFF. Here the CDR3 DNA reads TGCGCCAGCAGCAATACCGGACAGGGGACAACTAATGAAAAACTGTTTTTT.

J is TRBJ2-4 and V is TRBV27; D uncertain. The CDR3 sequence is 12 residues long. Germline lookup yields CDR1 MNHEY and CDR2 SMNVEV (reference sequence). V lost 4 bases to trimming and J lost 1 base, with 2 bases between them. The CDR3 loop is CASSSAKNIQYF. CDR3 bases: TGTGCCAGCAGTTCGGCCAAAAACATTCAGTACTTC.

This rearrangement joins TRBV30 to TRBJ2-7; TRBD2 is a possible D gene (6 bases). The CDR3 spans 16 residues. Germline lookup yields CDR1 GTSNPN and CDR2 SVGIG (reference sequence). The V end lost 3 bases, the J end lost 1 base, and 19 bases lay between the germline ends. The CDR3 region has the DNA TGTGCCTGGAGGCGGTTCCCAGCGGGCACGTCCTACGAGCAGTACTTC. It specifies CAWRRFPAGTSYEQYF.

The count of this clone is one. The chain joins TRBV19 to TRBJ2-5; TRBD2 matches at 7 bases. TRBJ2-7 matches the DNA end more closely, so the J call is doubtful. Germline values: CDR1 LNHDA, CDR2 SQIVND (reference sequence). The CDR3 has 11 amino acids. The CDR3 DNA follows: TGTGCCAGTCGGGGAGGGCTCGAGCAGTACTTC. Protein product: CASRGGLEQYF.